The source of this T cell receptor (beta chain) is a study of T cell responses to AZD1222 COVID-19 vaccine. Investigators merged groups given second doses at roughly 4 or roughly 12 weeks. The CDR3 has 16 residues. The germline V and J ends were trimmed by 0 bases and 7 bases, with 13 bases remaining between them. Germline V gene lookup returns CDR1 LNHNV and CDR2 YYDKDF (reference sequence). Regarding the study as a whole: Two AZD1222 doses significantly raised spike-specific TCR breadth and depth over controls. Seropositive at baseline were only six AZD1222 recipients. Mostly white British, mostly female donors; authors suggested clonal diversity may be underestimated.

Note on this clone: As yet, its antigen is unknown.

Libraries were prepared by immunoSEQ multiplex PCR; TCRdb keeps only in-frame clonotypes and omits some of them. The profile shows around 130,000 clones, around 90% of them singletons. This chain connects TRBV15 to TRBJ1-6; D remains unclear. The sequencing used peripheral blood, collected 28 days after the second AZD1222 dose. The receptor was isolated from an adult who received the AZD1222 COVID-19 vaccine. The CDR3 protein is CATSRDPRALNSPLHF. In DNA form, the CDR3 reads TGTGCCACCAGCAGAGATCCAAGGGCCTTAAATTCACCCCTCCACTTT.